This TCR beta chain was profiled in a study of tumor-infiltrating lymphocytes in glioblastoma multiforme. Study-wide points: Unequal TCR RNA per T cell might skew measured clone sizes. No surface-marker sorting into functional T cell subtypes was done.

Regarding this clonotype: Antigen specificity is unknown.

TCR beta libraries were built from RNA through three nested multiplex PCR rounds using modified ARM-PCR. TCRB-specific cDNA synthesis used 0.5 to 0.65 ug of total RNA. Unique molecular identifiers were not described for the libraries. TCRdb processed the multiplex PCR reads anew with MiXCR; each CDR3 protein has one entry. The sample shows 9,000 to 10,000 distinct CDR3 sequences, less than 80% of them seen only once. Sample: brain tumor tissue. This TCR came from a male donor with glioblastoma.

The CDR3 region is CASSESGVVELFF. For the CDR3, the DNA is TGCGCCAGCAGTGAGTCGGGGGTCGTGGAGCTGTTTTTT. The chain joins TRBV10-1 to TRBJ2-2; either TRBD1 or TRBD2 may fit D (5 bases each). There are 13 residues in the CDR3. V was cut by 0 bases and J by 10 bases, with 9 bases left in between. The germline V gene encodes CDR1 WNHNN and CDR2 SYGVQD (reference sequence).